This T cell receptor beta chain was retrieved from a study of blood T cell repertoires in COVID-19 (dated by TCRdb to the early 2020s). Turning to the overall study: Samples from collaborators originated in the United States, Italy and Spain and spanned both the acute and convalescent phases of COVID-19. A de-identified subject ID, COVID-19 status, age in years and sex were almost always included in the sample metadata. The repertoires were released in a freely available public database meant as a resource for research on the immune response to SARS-CoV-2. Where available, HLA class I and class II types were obtained from metadata supplied by the sample provider rather than from assay-based typing. The samples were drawn from two sources: the first 160 participants of the ongoing ImmuneRACE study, and about 1,300 subjects contributed by 6 global collaborators. The material from the prospective study consisted of cDNA or gDNA derived from T cells, B-cell-depleted T cells, or PBMCs. The dataset comprised deeply sampled blood TCRbeta repertoires from subjects exposed to, actively infected with, or recovered from COVID-19. What the work shows at the level of the full study, not this receptor alone: The quantity of clinical and demographic metadata differed by source and by participant and was supplied without curation.

The immunoSEQ Assay, a bias-controlled multiplex PCR, was used to amplify TCRbeta CDR3 regions from genomic DNA. Turning to the authors' computational methods: The number of nucleated cells in each sample was estimated from the amplification of reference gene primers within the assay. To quantify the absolute abundance of each unique TCRbeta CDR3 rearrangement, sequence reads were collapsed and filtered. Productive Simpson clonality was computed per sample as the square root of Simpson's diversity index over productive rearrangements. Entries here come from immuneACCESS through TCRdb and include only in-frame sequences with V and J called. Some clones fail to appear in such tables; in the studies checked, an unresolved V gene covers under half of the shortfall, and the cause of the remainder is unknown. V and J calls plus clone size are reproduced from that table; the DNA served to infer D and trimming. The sample records fewer than 180,000 clones, over 65% of which are singletons. The biggest ten clones account for roughly 2% of the sample.

Comments on this clone: The target of this receptor is not known. Base qualities are not recorded, but no much larger clone differs from it by a single base.

The trim is 1 base for V and 2 bases for J, with a gap of 12 bases between the germline ends. The CDR3 has 16 amino acids, counting the end cysteine and phenylalanine. Solely the CDR3 DNA is kept, with 48 bases framed from the first base. CDR1 and CDR2 are read off the germline V gene as SGHTA and FQGNSA. Each collaborating institution followed its own protocols to collect whole blood in K2EDTA tubes. Collaborator samples were shipped for TCRbeta analysis as frozen whole blood, isolated PBMCs, or DNA extracted from either sample type. This TCR was recovered from a man between 70 and 80 years old with acute or convalescent COVID-19. In this chain, TRBV7-2 is recombined with TRBJ2-1, with TRBD1 as a weak D call on 7 bases. Sequencing was carried out using peripheral blood. The DNA reads TGTGCCAGCAGCTTAGGTAGCGGACAGGCCTACAATGAGCAGTTCTTC. The resulting protein is CASSLGSGQAYNEQFF.